This TCR beta chain emerged from a study of shared clonotypes between healthy human individuals (TCRdb year 2020). Background for the entire study: Three men and a couple of women, aged 18 to 49 years, made up the cohort. Between about 0.9 and 8.9 billion PBMCs per donor were obtained by leukapheresis. Per donor, three plates each were used for CD4 naive and CD4 memory, two for CD8 naive, and one for CD8 memory. Different laboratories and diverse techniques were used to prepare libraries and sequence TCR repertoires, to increase sequencing depth and limit assay-specific biases. To estimate repertoire size and how much clonotypes are shared between individuals, the study performed deep sequencing of blood TCR repertoires from 4 to 6 healthy adults. Results and caveats for the whole study, not just this receptor: Even with the large sequencing depth, rarefaction of the sorted-subset datasets indicated that sequencing was incomplete. Based on pairwise subsampling, the degree of clonotype sharing among donors was expected to be affected by sequencing depth. Clonotypes shared by all four sorted-subset donors showed higher generation probabilities than non-shared clonotypes. Across a few donors, roughly 5.1% of naive CD4, approximately 3.6% of naive CD8, around 2.1% of memory CD4, and approximately 0.4% of memory CD8 clonotypes were shared. Larger estimated clonotype richness was generally found for naive subsets than for memory subsets. Because the study included a small number of donors, the genetic and exposure-history diversity represented was limited. Only blood was sampled, and tissue TCR repertoires likely differ from those in blood.

The junction shows trimming of 3 bases on V and 4 bases on J, plus 15 bases between the germline ends. From a lookup of the germline V gene, CDR1 and CDR2 are LGHNA and YSLEER. The CDR3 spans 15 residues, from the cysteine through the phenylalanine. Of all the DNA, just the CDR3 is kept, 45 bases in frame from base 1. TCR CDR3 regions were amplified from genomic DNA by multiplex PCR using the deep immunoSEQ assay. Genomic DNA extracted from each cell subset was distributed evenly over all wells of several immunoSEQ 96-well plates, and each plate served as one replicate. For sorted subsets, each replicate PCR was loaded with approximately 0.2 ug genomic DNA, equivalent to 25,000 to 35,000 T cell genomes. The purified libraries were quantified using a Qubit 3.0 fluorometer, sized with a Bioanalyzer 2100, and then quantified again using the KAPA Library Quantification kit. Every immunoSEQ 96-well plate was sequenced on a separate single-read 150-cycle Illumina NextSeq 550 flow cell. As for the authors' bioinformatics: Because the immunoSEQ output included only junctional sequences and no quality scores, the filtering could not be the same as the filtering used for full-length reads. Sequences were annotated with PyIR, a Python wrapper for IgBLAST v1.9, and V/J genes and CDR3 were assigned using IMGT germline references. Any read was removed if the V/J assignment was weak (E-value above 1e-6), the CDR3 was missing, or the read contained stop codons, out-of-frame junctions, or ambiguous translated residues. V3J clonotypes were defined by identical inferred V gene, J gene, and CDR3 amino acid sequence. To compute the percentage overlap between repertoires, the number of shared unique clonotypes was divided by the size of the smaller repertoire. Repertoire richness was assessed with RTK rarefaction, the Chao1 estimator, and Recon v2.1 estimates of unobserved clonotypes. Generation probabilities for all TCRbeta clonotypes obtained by the gDNA method from a handful of donors were computed using OLGA. What TCRdb holds here is the immuneACCESS table cut down to in-frame rearrangements. Part of the clones is not present; checked against another copy, under half of the missing clones reflect an unresolved V gene, and the others are unexplained. The V and J calls and clone size were taken over from that table, and D and trimming were inferred from the DNA. The sample table holds some 2,000,000 clones, of which roughly 94% were seen once. 0.85% to 1.2% of the sample comes from the top ten.

For the CD8 naive samples, CD45RO-negative cells were positively selected for CCR7, yielding a CD45RA+CCR7+ population from which TemRA cells were excluded. Healthy HIV-negative adults with no recently reported acute infections or vaccinations were included as donors. All donors were Caucasian adults living in Nashville, Tennessee, USA. Blood was obtained by leukapheresis, after which PBMCs were separated by Ficoll-Histopaque density gradient centrifugation and cryopreserved in liquid nitrogen vapor phase. Analytical flow cytometry was used to check the purity and quantity of each magnetically sorted T cell population. Each sorted fraction had its genomic DNA isolated and then quantified by UV absorbance on a Nanodrop 2000c. As regards this clone: No cognate antigen has been identified for it. Base-call qualities are not available, and no considerably larger clone is one nucleotide away.

Sequences were obtained from naive CD8+ T cells sorted from blood. The cell subset or site label, as the study defines it: CD45RA+CCR7+. The sequence links TRBV4-3 to TRBJ2-5, and the D gene may be TRBD1, 6 bases matching. The TCR originated in a man aged 18-30 years in good health. The CDR3 in this case is CASSHLNRAGETQYF. The DNA sequence is TGCGCCAGCAGCCATTTAAACAGGGCGGGAGAGACCCAGTACTTC.